This paragraph covers one T cell receptor (beta chain) sequence. These data originate in a study of blood T cell repertoires in COVID-19. Whole-study context: COVID-19 samples, acute and convalescent, were from the United States, Italy and Spain. T cells, B-cell-depleted T cells, or PBMCs provided the cDNA or gDNA that served as material.

How the authors handled the data: Amplifying reference gene primers gave estimates of nucleated cell counts. Only in-frame clones appear in the TCRdb table, and some are missing; sequencing was by immunoSEQ multiplex PCR. The DNA was the basis for D and trimming; V, J and clone size are from that table. Here the sample spans roughly 170,000 clones, around 85% being singletons. The germline V gene has CDR1 SGHNT and CDR2 YENEEA. With 0 bases removed from V and 8 bases from J, the gap between germline ends came to 10 bases. The CDR3 is made up of 13 amino acids. Sequences were obtained from peripheral blood. This chain joins TRBV11-3 and TRBJ1-2; D uncertain. The TCR was taken from a man aged 55 to 70 who had recovered from COVID-19. CDR3 sequence: CASSLDRDSGYTF. DNA for the CDR3: TGTGCCAGCAGCTTAGATCGGGATTCGGGCTACACCTTC.